Listed below are T cell receptor beta chains from one sample, sequenced in a study of blood T cell repertoires in COVID-19. Assay used: immunoSEQ multiplex PCR; TCRdb lists only in-frame clones, some missing. Found here are about 380,000 clones, approximately 77% of them singletons; the top ten hold about 1.2%. Sequences were obtained from peripheral blood. These receptors were collected from a human donor with acute or convalescent COVID-19. The donor label of this sample is uncertain. Both conserved end residues are part of each CDR3. D genes are given only for firm matches. Clone size, where shown, is once, few, many, or a class for clones that have expanded.

j_call clone_size d_call v_call cdr3_aa cdr3_nt
TRBJ1-1 few - TRBV2 CASSERGRGNTEAFF TGTGCCAGCAGTGAAAGAGGGAGGGGGAACACTGAAGCTTTCTTT
TRBJ1-1 - - TRBV29-1 CSGALGGNTEAFF TGCAGCGGGGCTTTGGGGGGGAACACTGAAGCTTTCTTT
TRBJ2-1 - TRBD2 TRBV11-2 CASSPIGAGATEQFF TGTGCCAGCAGCCCCATTGGAGCGGGAGCGACTGAGCAGTTCTTC
TRBJ2-7 - TRBD1 TRBV6-1 CASSDLRQGYEQYF TGTGCCAGCAGTGACCTTAGACAGGGTTACGAGCAGTACTTC
TRBJ2-5 - - TRBV28 CASSPQGWETQYF TGTGCCAGCAGCCCGCAGGGGTGGGAGACCCAGTACTTC
TRBJ2-5 - - TRBV18 CASSPQASLVLETQYF TGTGCCAGCTCACCACAGGCTAGCCTAGTCTTAGAGACCCAGTACTTC
TRBJ2-1 - TRBD2 TRBV5-1 CASSLAGTSGRGYNEQFF TGCGCCAGCAGCTTGGCCGGCACTAGCGGGAGGGGGTACAATGAGCAGTTCTTC
TRBJ2-7 once - TRBV29-1 CSVVGATTLPYEQYF TGCAGCGTTGTGGGGGCAACGACCCTCCCCTACGAGCAGTACTTC
TRBJ2-5 - TRBD2 TRBV7-8 CASSLLSGTSGSFRETQYF TGTGCCAGCAGCTTATTAAGTGGGACTAGCGGGAGCTTTCGAGAGACCCAGTACTTC
TRBJ1-2 - TRBD1 TRBV7-9 CASSLTGGGAGGYTF TGTGCCAGCAGCTTAACCGGAGGGGGCGCAGGTGGCTACACCTTC
TRBJ1-1 - - TRBV6-6 CASSSHELLNTEAFF TGTGCCAGCAGTTCTCACGAGCTTTTGAACACTGAAGCTTTCTTT
TRBJ1-6 few - TRBV30 CAWSSGDYSPLHF TGTGCCTGGAGTTCGGGGGACTATTCACCCCTCCACTTT
TRBJ1-1 - TRBD1 TRBV2 CASSDYRGGSTEAFF TGTGCCAGCAGTGATTACCGAGGGGGCAGCACTGAAGCTTTCTTT
TRBJ1-3 - - TRBV7-6 CASSLQGSYGNTIYF TGTGCCAGCAGTTTGCAGGGGAGTTATGGAAACACCATATATTTT
TRBJ1-1 - TRBD1 TRBV30 CAWRRQGMVAEAFF TGTGCCTGGAGACGACAGGGGATGGTGGCTGAAGCTTTCTTT
TRBJ2-7 few TRBD1 TRBV10-3 CAISESPGQTDEQYF TGTGCCATCAGTGAGTCACCGGGACAGACTGACGAGCAGTACTTC
TRBJ1-5 - TRBD1 TRBV6-6 CASSRQGGSNQPQHF TGTGCCAGCAGTCGACAGGGAGGTAGCAATCAGCCCCAGCATTTT
TRBJ1-2 - TRBD1 TRBV3-1/TRBV3-2 CASSQGAGTGGRGYTF TGTGCCAGCAGCCAAGGGGCAGGGACAGGGGGCCGGGGCTACACCTTC
TRBJ2-1 - TRBD2 TRBV10-2 CASRVSGGFHNEQFF TGCGCCAGCAGGGTTAGCGGGGGGTTCCACAATGAGCAGTTCTTC
TRBJ1-5 - - TRBV7-9 CASSLDPVREGNQPQHF TGTGCCAGCAGCTTAGACCCCGTCAGGGAGGGTAATCAGCCCCAGCATTTT
TRBJ2-2 - - TRBV12-5 CASGLGTGANTGELFF TGTGCTAGTGGTTTAGGTACAGGCGCGAACACCGGGGAGCTGTTTTTT
TRBJ1-2 - - TRBV18 CASSPSSGDYGYTF TGTGCCAGCTCACCGTCTAGCGGGGACTATGGCTACACCTTC
TRBJ1-4 - TRBD1 TRBV7-9 CASSRGRGANEKLFF TGTGCCAGCAGCCGGGGCAGGGGGGCTAATGAAAAACTGTTTTTT
TRBJ2-7 many - TRBV7-8 CASSLVQATYEQYF TGTGCCAGCAGCTTAGTACAGGCCACCTACGAGCAGTACTTC
TRBJ2-2 - - TRBV19 CASRKAGLTGTGELFF TGTGCCAGTAGGAAAGCAGGGTTGACGGGCACCGGGGAGCTGTTTTTT
TRBJ1-4 once - TRBV15 CATSREPGEKLFF TGTGCCACCAGCAGAGAGCCGGGAGAAAAACTGTTTTTT
TRBJ1-2 - - TRBV29-1 CSVGADRPFGYGYTF TGCAGCGTTGGTGCGGACAGACCTTTCGGCTATGGCTACACCTTC
TRBJ2-5 - TRBD2 TRBV3-1/TRBV3-2 CASSQLSPGTSGNPRETQYF TGTGCCAGCAGCCAACTGTCCCCCGGGACTAGCGGGAATCCGCGAGAGACCCAGTACTTC
TRBJ1-1 - - TRBV19 CASSIGGTPEAFF TGTGCCAGTAGTATAGGAGGCACGCCTGAAGCTTTCTTT
TRBJ1-5 - - TRBV30 CAWSGQQSSNQPQHF TGTGCCTGGAGTGGACAACAAAGTAGCAATCAGCCCCAGCATTTT
TRBJ1-5 - TRBD1 TRBV6-5 CASSTDRGLDQPQHF TGTGCCAGCAGCACGGACAGGGGGCTGGATCAGCCCCAGCATTTT
TRBJ2-5 - TRBD1 TRBV18 CASSEDRGGETQYF TGTGCCAGCTCAGAAGACAGGGGCGGTGAGACCCAGTACTTC
TRBJ2-2 few - TRBV5-1 CASSTTSSAWELFF TGCGCCAGCAGTACCACTTCTAGCGCCTGGGAGCTGTTTTTT
TRBJ1-3 few TRBD1 TRBV25-1 CASSQGGSGNTIYF TGTGCCAGCAGCCAGGGGGGATCTGGAAACACCATATATTTT
TRBJ1-2 - - TRBV6-1 CASSEIRRNYGYTF TGTGCCAGCAGTGAGATCAGGCGAAACTATGGCTACACCTTC
TRBJ1-1 - - TRBV5-1 CASSLRVLQGGPNTEAFF TGCGCCAGCAGCTTGAGGGTATTGCAGGGAGGCCCAAACACTGAAGCTTTCTTT
TRBJ2-1 - TRBD2 TRBV15 CATSRGAGGYNEQFF TGTGCCACCAGCAGAGGAGCGGGAGGATACAATGAGCAGTTCTTC
TRBJ1-1 - - TRBV18 CASSPRDSEEAFF TGTGCCAGCTCACCACGAGACAGTGAGGAAGCTTTCTTT
TRBJ1-2 - - TRBV7-9 CASSFRPTGNYGYTF TGTGCCAGCAGCTTCCGTCCCACAGGGAACTATGGCTACACCTTC
TRBJ1-1 - TRBD1 TRBV5-4 CASSPRGGQGPEAFF TGTGCCAGCAGCCCCAGAGGAGGACAGGGCCCTGAAGCTTTCTTT
TRBJ2-7 once - TRBV13 CASSLTGVYEQYF TGTGCCAGCAGCTTAACGGGGGTCTACGAGCAGTACTTC
TRBJ2-5 - - TRBV5-5 CASSLASLETQYF TGTGCCAGCAGCTTGGCTAGTTTGGAGACCCAGTACTTC
TRBJ2-7 - - TRBV5-4 CASSSDNGYEQYF TGTGCCAGCAGCTCCGACAACGGCTACGAGCAGTACTTC
TRBJ2-7 - - TRBV5-1 CASSLAGGVSYEQYF TGCGCCAGCAGCTTGGCCGGAGGGGTCTCCTACGAGCAGTACTTC